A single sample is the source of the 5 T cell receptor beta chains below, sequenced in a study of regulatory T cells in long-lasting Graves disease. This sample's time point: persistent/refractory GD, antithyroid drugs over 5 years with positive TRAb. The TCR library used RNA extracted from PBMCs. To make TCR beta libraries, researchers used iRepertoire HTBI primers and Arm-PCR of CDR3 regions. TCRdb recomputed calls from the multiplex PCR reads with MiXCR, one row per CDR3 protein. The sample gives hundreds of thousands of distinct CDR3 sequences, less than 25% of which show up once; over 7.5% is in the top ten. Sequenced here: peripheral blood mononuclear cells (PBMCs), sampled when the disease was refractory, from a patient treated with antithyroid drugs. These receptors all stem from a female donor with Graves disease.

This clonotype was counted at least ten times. For the CDR3, the DNA is TGTGCCAGCAGTTGGACGGGGAACACCGGGGAGCTGTTTTTT. This gives the protein CASSWTGNTGELFF. The chain employs TRBV6-2 or TRBV6-3 and TRBJ2-2; no clear D. Germline CDR1 is MNHEY and CDR2 is SVGEGT. Trimming cost V 4 bases and J 1 base, with 7 bases left between them. This CDR3 is built from 14 residues.

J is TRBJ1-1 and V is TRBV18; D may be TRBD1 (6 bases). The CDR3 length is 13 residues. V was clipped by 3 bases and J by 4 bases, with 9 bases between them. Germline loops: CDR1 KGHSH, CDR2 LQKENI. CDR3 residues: CASSPTRGTEAFF. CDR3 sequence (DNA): TGTGCCAGCTCACCCACCAGGGGCACTGAAGCTTTCTTT.

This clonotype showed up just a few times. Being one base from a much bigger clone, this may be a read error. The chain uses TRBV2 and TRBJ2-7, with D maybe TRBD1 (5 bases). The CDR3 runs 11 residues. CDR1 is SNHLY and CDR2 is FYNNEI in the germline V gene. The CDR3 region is CVSSGQHEQYF. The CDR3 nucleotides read TGTGTCAGCAGTGGACAACACGAGCAGTACTTC.

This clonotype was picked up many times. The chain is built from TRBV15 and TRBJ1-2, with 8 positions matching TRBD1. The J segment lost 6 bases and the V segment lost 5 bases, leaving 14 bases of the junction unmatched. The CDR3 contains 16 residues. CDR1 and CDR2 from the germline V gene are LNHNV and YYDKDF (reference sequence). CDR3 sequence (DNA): TGTGCCACCAGCCGGATTTCAGGGGGCGCATTAGATGGCTACACCTTC. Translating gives CATSRISGGALDGYTF.

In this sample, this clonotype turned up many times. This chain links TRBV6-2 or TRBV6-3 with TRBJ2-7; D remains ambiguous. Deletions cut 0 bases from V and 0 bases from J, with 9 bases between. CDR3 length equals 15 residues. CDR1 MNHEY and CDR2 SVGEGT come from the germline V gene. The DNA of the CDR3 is TGTGCCAGCAGTTACTCGGCGGATAGCTCCTACGAGCAGTACTTC. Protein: CASSYSADSSYEQYF.